Sequencing of this T cell receptor beta chain was carried out in a study of blood T cell repertoires in COVID-19. All recovered Cohort 3 donors got two negative PCRs, got clearance, or saw symptom resolution. V was cut by 5 bases and J by 0 bases, with 14 bases left in between. Per germline, CDR1 SNHLY and CDR2 FYNNEI. The CDR3 is made up of 16 amino acids. Per the study methods: Cell counts per sample came from amplifying reference gene primers. Libraries were prepared by immunoSEQ multiplex PCR; TCRdb keeps only in-frame clonotypes and omits some of them. V, J and clone size are those of that table, while D and trimming were read from the DNA. Of some 160,000 clones in the sample, 85% were seen once.

The TCR sequence derives from a woman in her thirties or forties who had recovered from COVID-19. The chain is built from TRBV2 and TRBJ1-3; no clear D gene. The sample was PBMCs or T cells enriched from blood (not recorded which). CDR3 bases: TGTGCCAGCAGTTCTCTGCGGCCGATCTCTGGAAACACCATATATTTT. Encoded protein: CASSSLRPISGNTIYF.